This T cell receptor (beta chain) was sequenced during a study of cytomegalovirus exposure and HLA in healthy donors. For the study at large: Earlier, 150 million to 200 million T cells were analyzed, and some 120 million unique TCR beta sequences were found among them.

This CDR3 spans 15 amino acids. V lost 3 bases, J lost 4 bases, and 1 base stayed unmatched. Germline V gene lookup returns CDR1 SGDLS and CDR2 YYNGEE. The PCR contained 60 Vbeta and 13 Jbeta primers. The table came from immunoSEQ multiplex PCR; TCRdb's copy has only in-frame clones and leaves some out. The sample has 75,000 to 100,000 clones, approximately 75% seen once. The sample was PBMCs. The rearrangement links TRBV9 to TRBJ2-1; 13 nucleotides match TRBD2. The TCR originated in a female donor in good health and CMV-seropositive. The CDR3 DNA reads as TGTGCCAGCAGCGGGACTAGCGGGGGATACAATGAGCAGTTCTTC. It codes for CASSGTSGGYNEQFF. Complete variable domain (other parts from reference TRBV9 and TRBJ2-1): DSGVTQTPKHLITATGQRVTLRCSPRSGDLSVYWYQQSLDQGLQFLIQYYNGEERAKGNILERFSAQQFPDLHSELNLSSLELGDSALYFCASSGTSGGYNEQFFGPGTRLTVL.